This T cell receptor beta chain comes out of a study of cytotoxic CD8 clonotypes in ibrutinib-treated CLL. Per the germline V gene, CDR1 is MNHEY and CDR2 is SVGAGI. This CDR3 is 16 amino acids long. Trimming cost V 2 bases and J 5 bases, with 18 bases left between them. On this clone itself: The antigen is unknown.

Only in-frame clones appear in the TCRdb table, and some are missing; sequencing was by immunoSEQ multiplex PCR. The sample comprises 250,000 to 350,000 clones, roughly three quarters of which are singletons, and 5.6% rests with the top ten. Study-wide results and limits: Upon ibrutinib response clonality rose, and upon progression it fell back toward baseline.

The sequence was collected from a human donor with chronic lymphocytic leukemia. The input for sequencing was PBMCs, taken at disease progression, from a patient treated with ibrutinib. This chain connects TRBV6-5 to TRBJ1-2; possible D gene TRBD1, 6 bases. The CDR3 reads CASSYGGLTGIYGYTF. CDR3 bases: TGTGCCAGCAGTTACGGGGGGTTGACAGGCATATATGGCTACACCTTC.